The rows below give T cell receptor beta chains drawn from one sample of a study of prognosis after radiotherapy for stage I lung cancer. TCRdb called the multiplex PCR reads again in MiXCR, with one record for every CDR3 protein. The sample contains about 22,000 distinct CDR3 sequences, around 42% of which appear only once. The sample here was PBMCs, taken before or after stereotactic body radiation therapy (not recorded which). These receptors originate from a donor aged 50 or older with non-small cell lung cancer. Both conserved end residues are part of each CDR3. D genes are given only for firm matches. Rows may omit the clone size; those that give it use once, few, many or a size class.

TRBV5-1	TRBD2	many	TRBJ2-5	CASSLAQTSGEETQYF	TGCGCCAGCAGCTTGGCCCAGACTAGCGGGGAAGAGACCCAGTACTTC
TRBV11-2	NA	many	TRBJ1-1	CASSLRRGLRNTEAFF	TGTGCCAGCAGCCTCCGGCGGGGGTTGAGGAACACTGAAGCTTTCTTT
TRBV7-9	NA	many	TRBJ1-2	CASSPGDGYTF	TGTGCCAGCAGCCCAGGAGACGGCTACACCTTC
TRBV5-4	TRBD2	few	TRBJ2-1	CASSLGGTRSYNEQFF	TGTGCCAGCAGCTTGGGGGGGACTAGATCCTACAATGAGCAGTTCTTC
TRBV6-5	NA	NA	TRBJ2-1	CASIYSLGTTEFF	TGTGCCAGCATTTACTCTCTAGGGACAACCGAGTTCTTC
TRBV6-2/TRBV6-3	TRBD1	many	TRBJ2-3	CASSGTGLVDTQYF	TGTGCCAGCAGCGGGACAGGTTTAGTAGATACGCAGTATTTT
TRBV24-1	NA	many	TRBJ2-3	CATSAVGGVGTDTQYF	TGTGCCACCAGTGCAGTCGGAGGAGTGGGCACAGATACGCAGTATTTT
TRBV11-3	TRBD2	many	TRBJ2-7	CASSLSGGGLGEQYF	TGTGCCAGCAGCTTGTCGGGGGGAGGTCTGGGCGAGCAGTACTTC
TRBV11-2	NA	NA	TRBJ2-2	CASSIHREWTGELFF	TGTGCCAGCAGCATCCACAGGGAGTGGACCGGGGAGCTGTTTTTT
TRBV2	TRBD1	NA	TRBJ2-7	CASSLRDSSYEQYF	TGTGCCAGCAGTCTCCGGGACAGCTCTTACGAGCAGTACTTC
TRBV6-5	TRBD2	many	TRBJ2-1	CASRYHQQAGGPYNEQFF	TGTGCCAGCAGATACCACCAACAAGCGGGAGGGCCATACAATGAGCAGTTCTTC
TRBV7-8	TRBD1	once	TRBJ2-7	CASSPDREQEQYF	TGTGCCAGCAGCCCCGACAGGGAACAAGAGCAGTACTTC
TRBV5-6	TRBD1	NA	TRBJ1-2	CASSMDRSFGYTF	TGTGCCAGCAGCATGGACAGGTCCTTTGGCTACACCTTC
TRBV7-6	NA	many	TRBJ2-3	CASSSDYNTDTQYF	TGTGCCAGCAGCTCGGACTACAACACAGATACGCAGTATTTT
TRBV11-3	NA	many	TRBJ2-1	CASSSGVLSNEQFF	TGTGCCAGCAGCTCAGGAGTTCTGTCCAATGAGCAGTTCTTC
TRBV11-3	NA	many	TRBJ2-4	CASKPRGVLDIQYF	TGTGCCAGCAAGCCGAGAGGGGTATTGGACATTCAGTACTTC
TRBV19	TRBD1	many	TRBJ2-7	CASSMGTGSLYEQYF	TGTGCCAGTAGTATGGGGACAGGGTCCCTCTACGAGCAGTACTTC
TRBV6-1	TRBD1	many	TRBJ1-5	CASSDPGQGAVQPQHF	TGTGCCAGCAGTGATCCGGGACAGGGGGCGGTTCAGCCCCAGCATTTT
TRBV11-2	NA	many	TRBJ1-1	CASSLGGLAKPEAFF	TGTGCCAGCAGCTTAGGAGGGTTAGCCAAGCCTGAAGCTTTCTTT
TRBV11-3	TRBD2	NA	TRBJ2-1	CASSSGLAGLAYNEQFF	TGTGCCAGCAGCTCGGGACTAGCGGGCCTAGCATACAATGAGCAGTTCTTC
TRBV9	NA	many	TRBJ2-3	CASSVGANTQYF	TGTGCCAGCAGCGTAGGGGCTAATACGCAGTATTTT
TRBV5-1	TRBD1	many	TRBJ1-4	CASSLGQGEKLFF	TGCGCCAGCAGCTTGGGACAGGGTGAAAAACTGTTTTTT
TRBV3-1	TRBD1	many	TRBJ2-5	CASSHLTGNQETQYF	TGTGCCAGCAGCCATTTGACAGGGAATCAAGAGACCCAGTACTTC
TRBV20-1	NA	many	TRBJ2-1	CSALVYNEQFF	TGCAGTGCCCTCGTCTACAATGAGCAGTTCTTC
TRBV4-3	TRBD2	many	TRBJ2-5	CASSQPQAVLAGVETQYF	TGCGCCAGCAGCCAACCCCAGGCCGTACTAGCGGGAGTAGAGACCCAGTACTTC
TRBV7-2	NA	NA	TRBJ1-6	CASMPHKGDSPLHF	TGTGCCAGCATGCCACATAAGGGTGATTCACCCCTCCACTTT
TRBV3-1	TRBD1	NA	TRBJ2-7	CASSQVWDRSTYEQYF	TGTGCCAGCAGCCAAGTTTGGGACAGGTCTACCTACGAGCAGTACTTC
TRBV6-2/TRBV6-3	TRBD1	many	TRBJ2-3	CASTAIPGQGPTDTQYF	TGTGCCAGCACTGCAATTCCGGGACAGGGTCCCACAGATACGCAGTATTTT